This T cell receptor (beta chain) was sequenced during a study of cytomegalovirus exposure and HLA in healthy donors. TCRdb's table, derived via immunoSEQ multiplex PCR, lists solely in-frame clones and lacks some. Here the sample spans around 250,000 clones, about 92% being singletons. The CDR3 covers 17 residues. The V segment lost 2 bases and the J segment 6 bases; nucleotides outside the gene matches: 12. In germline, CDR1 is SGDLS, CDR2 YYNGEE. The sequencing sample was made of PBMCs. The rearrangement uses TRBV9 and TRBJ2-2, with 8 bases matching TRBD2. The receptor was isolated from a woman younger than 45 in good health and CMV-seronegative. CDR3 protein: CASSVSYKRESAGELFF. For the CDR3, the DNA is TGTGCCAGCAGCGTGAGCTATAAGCGGGAGAGCGCCGGGGAGCTGTTTTTT.